The 3 T cell receptor beta chains below were found in one sample sequenced in a study of sequential checkpoint blockade in melanoma. The assay was immunoSEQ multiplex PCR, and TCRdb's table has in-frame clones only and misses some. The repertoire includes around 30,000 clones, 70% to 90% of them detected once, and about a fifth sits in the top ten. Treatment reported: randomized to nivolumab then ipilimumab (arm A) or the reverse (arm B). This specimen consisted of CD8+ T cells sorted from blood (inferred from file names), obtained from a patient given nivolumab and ipilimumab in sequence. These receptors were collected from a human donor with melanoma.

The V call is TRBV2, the J call TRBJ2-7, with TRBD1 matching 8 bases. The CDR3 extends over 17 amino acids. Per the germline V gene, CDR1 is SNHLY and CDR2 is FYNNEI. J lost 1 base, V lost 1 base, and 9 bases had no gene match. Here the CDR3 DNA reads TGTGCCAGCAGTGAAGGGGCAGGGGGCTTTCGATCCTACGAGCAGTACTTC. It codes for CASSEGAGGFRSYEQYF.

This clone was counted once. This chain connects TRBV7-8 to TRBJ2-7, with 7 bases fitting TRBD1. The CDR3 covers 13 residues. Germline V gives CDR1 SGHVS, CDR2 FQNEAQ. V was pared by 1 base and J by 3 bases, with 0 bases of the junction left unmatched. CDR3 in amino acids: CASSLDRGYEQYF. The CDR3 nucleotides are TGTGCCAGCAGCTTAGACAGGGGCTACGAGCAGTACTTC.

The rearrangement uses TRBV6-6 and TRBJ1-5; 8 positions agree with TRBD1. V dropped 6 bases and J dropped 0; count of bases not matched to a gene: 4. In germline, CDR1 is MNHNY, CDR2 SVGAGI (reference sequence). The CDR3 consists of 15 residues. The CDR3 region has the DNA TGTGCCAGCAGGATGACAGGGGATAGCAATCAGCCCCAGCATTTT. This encodes CASRMTGDSNQPQHF.